The 29 T cell receptor beta chains reported below all come from one sample, sequenced in a study of blood T cell repertoires in COVID-19. Here immunoSEQ multiplex PCR was the method, and the copy in TCRdb shows in-frame clones only, minus some. The sample has around 200,000 clones, roughly nine tenths seen once. The sequenced sample consisted of peripheral blood. Receptors originate from a middle-aged man with acute or convalescent COVID-19.

This chain connects TRBV28 to TRBJ1-2; no reliable D call. Between the trimmed V and J ends, which lost 8 bases and 5 bases, there was a span of 12 bases. CDR3 length equals 12 residues. Germline lookup yields CDR1 MDHEN and CDR2 SYDVKM. CDR3 coding DNA: TGTGCCAGCTCAAGCTCCCTTTATGGCTACACCTTC. Amino acid sequence: CASSSSLYGYTF.

The CDR3 spells CASSPQIYNSPLHF. The DNA of the CDR3 is TGTGCCAGCAGCCCCCAGATTTATAATTCACCCCTCCACTTT. This chain joins TRBV3-1 (or the pseudogene TRBV3-2) and TRBJ1-6; D is unresolved. V lost 4 bases and J 4 bases, leaving 8 bases between the germline ends. Germline V CDR1 and CDR2: LGHDT, YNNKEL (reference sequence). CDR3 length: 14 amino acids.

Only one count was recorded for this clone. J is TRBJ1-2 and V is TRBV29-1, with 7 bases lining up with TRBD1. The CDR3 spans 15 residues. Losses at the gene ends were 5 bases for V and 6 bases for J; bases not matched to a gene: 15. Germline V CDR1 and CDR2: SQVTM, ANQGSEA. The DNA of the CDR3 is TGCAGCGTTACGCACGAACCCGACAGGGTGGATGGCTACACCTTC. Amino acids: CSVTHEPDRVDGYTF. Full variable domain (rest looked up from reference TRBV29-1 and TRBJ1-2): SAVISQKPSRDICQRGTSLTIQCQVDSQVTMMFWYRQQPGQSLTLIATANQGSEATYESGFVIDKFPISRPNLTFSTLTVSNMSPEDSSIYLCSVTHEPDRVDGYTFGSGTRLTVV.

V is TRBV12-3 or TRBV12-4 and J is TRBJ2-7; a weak D match, TRBD2 (6 bases). The CDR3 has 13 amino acids. Trimming pared 4 bases from V and 6 bases from J, leaving 13 bases between. CDR3 protein: CASSYGTGGEQYF. The CDR3 region has the DNA TGTGCCAGCAGTTACGGCACCGGGGGCGAGCAGTACTTC.

The genes are TRBV12-3 or TRBV12-4 and TRBJ1-1; D is ambiguous. The CDR3 runs to 13 residues. The germline V and J ends were trimmed by 6 bases and 4 bases, with 12 bases remaining between them. CDR3 residues: CASSTYPVTEAFF. CDR3 in DNA: TGTGCCAGCAGCACCTACCCGGTCACTGAAGCTTTCTTT.

The chain combines TRBV5-5 with TRBJ2-5; possibly TRBD2 for D (6 bases). The germline gives CDR1 SGHKS, CDR2 YYEKEE (reference sequence). Trimming left V 0 bases short and J 4 bases short, with 13 bases between. The CDR3 has 15 residues. The CDR3 spells CASSLDGTPRETQYF. In DNA form, the CDR3 reads TGTGCCAGCAGCTTGGATGGGACTCCACGAGAGACCCAGTACTTC.

This rearrangement joins TRBV7-9 to TRBJ2-7, with 7 bases aligning to TRBD1. The length of the CDR3 is 14 residues. V shed 5 bases, J shed 4 bases, and the junction held 8 bases outside the gene matches. Per germline, CDR1 SEHNR and CDR2 FQNEAQ (reference sequence). The CDR3 sequence is CASSVARGFYEQYF. The CDR3 bases are TGTGCCAGCAGCGTCGCCAGGGGGTTTTACGAGCAGTACTTC.

This clone has just one count. Other DNA sequences in the same sample also yield this CDR3. The chain carries TRBV18 and TRBJ2-1; D remains ambiguous. Trimming took off 0 bases at V and 3 bases at J, with 6 bases between the two ends. Germline assignment: CDR1 KGHSH and CDR2 LQKENI. The length of the CDR3 is 14 residues. CDR3 residues: CASSPPSSYNEQFF. The CDR3 DNA reads TGTGCCAGCTCACCACCTTCTAGCTACAATGAGCAGTTCTTC.

In DNA, the CDR3 is TGTGCCAGCAGCGGGGACTATAACACTGAAGCTTTCTTT. This gives the protein CASSGDYNTEAFF. This rearrangement joins TRBV11-2 to TRBJ1-1, with D possibly matching TRBD1 (5 bases). Per the germline V gene, CDR1 is SGHAT and CDR2 is FQNNGV. Trimming removed 5 bases at V and 2 bases at J, with 9 bases between. The CDR3 totals 13 residues. Drawing the rest from reference TRBV11-2 and TRBJ1-1, the complete variable domain is EAGVAQSPRYKIIEKRQSVAFWCNPISGHATLYWYQQILGQGPKLLIQFQNNGVVDDSQLPKDRFSAERLKGVDSTLKIQPAKLEDSAVYLCASSGDYNTEAFFGQGTRLTVV.

This sequence joins TRBV5-1 and TRBJ2-1, with 7 bases fitting TRBD2. The germline CDR1 and CDR2 sequences are SGHRS and YFSETQ. V shed 0 bases, J shed 8 bases, and the junction held 5 bases outside the gene matches. CDR3 length equals 14 residues. CDR3 coding DNA: TGCGCCAGCAGCTTGGGACTAGCACTTCATGAGCAGTTCTTC. Translated: CASSLGLALHEQFF.

The chain carries TRBV30 and TRBJ1-2; weak D call: TRBD1 (6 bases). The CDR3 has 16 amino acids. Per the germline V gene, CDR1 is GTSNPN and CDR2 is SVGIG (reference sequence). V lost 4 bases to trimming and J lost 4 bases, with 22 bases between them. This CDR3 is CAWTLQGDLPSYGYTF. The CDR3 DNA sequence: TGTGCCTGGACGTTACAGGGCGACCTGCCTTCCTATGGCTACACCTTC.

This chain uses TRBV5-1 with TRBJ2-1; 13 nucleotides align to TRBD2. V lost 5 bases, J lost 0 bases, and 5 bases stayed unmatched. Germline V CDR1 and CDR2: SGHRS, YFSETQ. The CDR3 totals 17 residues. The CDR3 DNA sequence: TGCGCCAGCAGTCGGACTAGCGGGAGCAGCTCCTACAATGAGCAGTTCTTC. The encoded protein is CASSRTSGSSSYNEQFF.

The J gene is TRBJ2-7, the V gene TRBV24-1, with a tentative D call TRBD1 (5 bases). This CDR3 is 15 amino acids long. V was trimmed by 6 bases and J by 5 bases, leaving 19 bases between them. From germline, CDR1 is KGHDR and CDR2 SFDVKD. CDR3 in amino acids: CATSSTGPGSNEQYF. The CDR3 bases are TGTGCCACCAGTTCAACGGGCCCAGGGTCGAACGAGCAGTACTTC.

The chain uses TRBV9 and TRBJ2-7; 9 bases are shared with TRBD2. Looked up from germline, CDR1 is SGDLS and CDR2 is YYNGEE. V lost 0 bases and J lost 4; bases outside the gene matches: 2. The length of the CDR3 is 14 residues. The CDR3 region has the DNA TGTGCCAGCAGCGTAGCTACTAGCGGGTACGAGCAGTACTTC. This encodes CASSVATSGYEQYF.

The chain links TRBV4-1 to TRBJ2-7; no firm D call. The ends were cut back, 0 bases at V and 3 bases at J, with 15 bases in the middle. Germline CDR1 and CDR2: MGHRA and YSYEKL. CDR3 length: 16 residues. For the CDR3, the DNA is TGCGCCAGCAGCCAAGAGGGCCGATATCTGGACTACGAGCAGTACTTC. It specifies CASSQEGRYLDYEQYF.

This chain links TRBV25-1 with TRBJ2-1, with TRBD2 matching over 7 bases. The junction had 7 bases not matched to a gene; V was cut back by 4 bases and J by 7 bases. The germline gives CDR1 MGHDK, CDR2 SYGVNS. The CDR3 runs to 14 residues. CDR3 residues: CASSVRDYRNEQFF. The CDR3 bases are TGTGCCAGCAGTGTCCGGGACTATCGGAATGAGCAGTTCTTC. Combining the CDR3 with reference TRBV25-1 and TRBJ2-1 gives the whole variable domain EADIYQTPRYLVIGTGKKITLECSQTMGHDKMYWYQQDPGMELHLIHYSYGVNSTEKGDLSSESTVSRIRTEHFPLTLESARPSHTSQYLCASSVRDYRNEQFFGPGTRLTVL.

The rearrangement joins TRBV10-1 to TRBJ2-7; 7 nucleotides match TRBD1. Germline assignment: CDR1 WNHNN and CDR2 SYGVQD (reference sequence). The CDR3 spans 14 residues. Trimming took 10 bases from V and 3 from J; bases not matched to a gene: 12. The CDR3 sequence is CATLPGQSIYEQYF. In DNA form, the CDR3 reads TGCGCCACCTTACCGGGACAGTCCATCTACGAGCAGTACTTC.

Points on this clone: A read error may explain this, as a much larger clone is one base away. In DNA, the CDR3 is TGTGCCAGCAGCTCCCGGGACAGATCCTACGAGCAGTACTTC. Translating gives CASSSRDRSYEQYF. The chain is built from TRBV11-3 and TRBJ2-7; 7 bases match TRBD1. Germline CDR1 and CDR2: SGHNT and YENEEA. With 4 bases clipped from V and 1 base from J, the junction kept 4 bases outside the gene matches. This CDR3 has 14 amino acids.

The chain joins TRBV7-9 to TRBJ2-5; 8 bases agree with TRBD1. CDR1 and CDR2 from the germline V gene are SEHNR and FQNEAQ (reference sequence). J was trimmed by 7 bases and V by 1 base; bases with no gene match: 5. The length of the CDR3 is 14 residues. DNA for the CDR3: TGTGCCAGCAGCTTAGACAGGGGGTTTGGGACCCAGTACTTC. Residues: CASSLDRGFGTQYF. Filled out from reference TRBV7-9 and TRBJ2-5, the complete variable domain reads DTGVSQNPRHKITKRGQNVTFRCDPISEHNRLYWYRQTLGQGPEFLTYFQNEAQLEKSRLLSDRFSAERPKGSFSTLEIQRTEQGDSAMYLCASSLDRGFGTQYFGPGTRLLVL.

This chain uses TRBV24-1 with TRBJ2-5; D might be TRBD2 (5 bases). Germline assignment: CDR1 KGHDR and CDR2 SFDVKD. The CDR3 runs to 12 residues. The V gene lost 6 bases and the J gene lost 5 bases, with 9 bases spanning the gap. CDR3 protein: CATSRTGETQYF. CDR3 nucleotides: TGTGCCACCAGTAGGACGGGGGAGACCCAGTACTTC.

This clone appeared a single time. V gene TRBV10-1 combines with J gene TRBJ1-6; TRBD1 aligns across 9 bases. Germline V gene sequence: CDR1 WNHNN, CDR2 SYGVQD (reference sequence). The CDR3 length is 15 residues. J lost 4 bases, V lost 6 bases, and 4 bases had no gene match. CDR3 residues: CASSPGTGYNSPLHF. CDR3 coding DNA: TGCGCCAGCAGCCCCGGGACAGGGTATAATTCACCCCTCCACTTT.

This chain connects TRBV5-4 to TRBJ2-5, with 9 bases that match TRBD2. After removal of 4 bases from V and 5 bases from J, the junction contained 9 bases not matched to a gene. CDR3 length equals 15 residues. Germline lookup yields CDR1 SGHNT and CDR2 YYREEE (reference sequence). For the CDR3, the DNA is TGTGCCAGCAGCCAGCGGGGGAGCGGGGGGGAGACCCAGTACTTC. Amino acid sequence: CASSQRGSGGETQYF. The full variable domain, completed using reference TRBV5-4 and TRBJ2-5, is ETGVTQSPTHLIKTRGQQVTLRCSSQSGHNTVSWYQQALGQGPQFIFQYYREEENGRGNFPPRFSGLQFPNYSSELNVNALELDDSALYLCASSQRGSGGETQYFGPGTRLLVL.

The CDR3 loop reads CASSRQGTGELFF. The CDR3 DNA sequence: TGCGCCAGCAGCCGACAGGGCACCGGGGAGCTGTTTTTT. The chain couples TRBV10-1 to TRBJ2-2; 7 bases fit TRBD1. V was pared by 6 bases and J by 4 bases, with 2 bases of the junction left unmatched. The CDR3 covers 13 residues. Germline values: CDR1 WNHNN, CDR2 SYGVQD (reference sequence).

This rearrangement joins TRBV3-1 (or the pseudogene TRBV3-2) to TRBJ1-5; TRBD1 matches at 7 bases. The germline CDR1 and CDR2 sequences are LGHDT and YNNKEL (reference sequence). The CDR3 runs to 20 residues. With 2 bases clipped from V and 0 bases from J, the junction kept 16 bases outside the gene matches. CDR3 amino acids: CASSQNTGATQFYSNQPQHF. The CDR3, as DNA: TGTGCCAGCAGCCAAAATACAGGGGCCACCCAATTTTATAGCAATCAGCCCCAGCATTTT.

The V and J genes are TRBV27 and TRBJ1-1; D is unresolved. This CDR3 has 15 amino acids. The V end was cut by 0 bases, the J end by 1 base, with 9 bases between. The germline gives CDR1 MNHEY, CDR2 SMNVEV (reference sequence). The CDR3 is CASSLSSYTNTEAFF. The DNA of the CDR3 is TGTGCCAGCAGTTTATCGTCGTACACGAACACTGAAGCTTTCTTT.

V gene TRBV7-9 combines with J gene TRBJ1-6; D ambiguous. CDR1 and CDR2 from the germline V gene are SEHNR and FQNEAQ (reference sequence). V was trimmed by 3 bases and J by 15 bases, leaving 12 bases between them. The CDR3 is made up of 12 amino acids. DNA of the CDR3: TGTGCCAGCAGCTTCCGGACTTTGCGCCTCCACTTT. Translating it yields CASSFRTLRLHF.

This clone was seen a single time. This chain joins TRBV7-9 and TRBJ1-2; TRBD1 matches 9 bases. This CDR3 comprises 17 residues. The ends lost 4 bases at V and 5 bases at J; junction bases unmatched: 14. The germline gives CDR1 SEHNR, CDR2 FQNEAQ (reference sequence). In nucleotides, the CDR3 is TGTGCCAGCAGCTCATTAGTCCCGGGACAGGGCTGGTATGGCTACACCTTC. Amino acids: CASSSLVPGQGWYGYTF.

The CDR3 here is CASREAGGGYTF. The DNA of the CDR3 is TGTGCCAGCAGGGAGGCCGGTGGGGGCTACACCTTC. The gene calls are TRBV7-9 and TRBJ1-2; no clear D. This CDR3 contains 12 residues. CDR1 is SEHNR and CDR2 is FQNEAQ in the germline V gene (reference sequence). V lost 6 bases, J lost 8 bases, and 13 bases lay in between.

The V call is TRBV27, the J call TRBJ1-2; possible D gene TRBD1, 5 bases. V lost 3 bases, J lost 4 bases, and 9 bases lay in between. Germline CDR1 MNHEY, CDR2 SMNVEV (reference sequence). This CDR3 spans 13 amino acids. The CDR3 DNA reads as TGTGCCAGCAGTTTGTACCAGGGCTATGGCTACACCTTC. This sequence encodes CASSLYQGYGYTF.